Following are 21 T cell receptor beta chains from one sample sequenced in a study of early T cells in non-severe SARS-CoV-2 infection. From the 5' RACE reads, TCRdb called clonotypes with MiXCR, one entry per CDR3 protein. The sample lists some 24,000 distinct CDR3 sequences; about 4.6% were seen once. The sequencing sample was made of whole blood. Every receptor here comes from an adult who was a healthcare worker with PCR-confirmed SARS-CoV-2 infection or an uninfected control (not recorded which).

This clonotype has just a few counts. The V call is TRBV20-1, the J call TRBJ1-4; 7 bases match TRBD1. CDR3 length: 14 amino acids. Germline V CDR1 and CDR2: DFQATT, SNEGSKA (reference sequence). V trimming: 6 bases; J trimming: 2 bases; junction bases outside the gene matches: 6. The CDR3 DNA sequence: TGCAGTGCGGCAGGGGGTCCCACTAATGAAAAACTGTTTTTT. As protein: CSAAGGPTNEKLFF.

This clonotype was seen at least ten times. This sequence joins TRBV27 and TRBJ1-1, with 7 bases lining up with TRBD1. CDR3 length: 14 amino acids. CDR1 is MNHEY and CDR2 is SMNVEV in the germline V gene (reference sequence). V was clipped by 3 bases and J by 7 bases; unmatched bases: 8. The CDR3 reads CASSFDRVGSEAFF. In DNA form, the CDR3 reads TGTGCCAGCAGTTTTGACAGGGTAGGCAGTGAAGCTTTCTTT.

This clonotype appeared many times. In DNA, the CDR3 is TGTGCCAGCAGTTACCTAGCGAGCGGGGAGCTGTTTTTT. This translates into CASSYLASGELFF. The chain recombines TRBV6-1 with TRBJ2-2; TRBD2 might be the D (6 bases). V lost 5 bases, J lost 7 bases, and 11 bases lay in between. The CDR3 sequence is 13 residues long. Germline loops: CDR1 MNHNS, CDR2 SASEGT.

This clonotype was counted ten times or more. CDR3 sequence: CASSLRGGKGGSDYNEQFF. The CDR3 DNA reads TGTGCCAGCAGCTTAAGAGGAGGAAAAGGCGGGAGTGACTACAATGAGCAGTTCTTC. The chain combines TRBV11-2 with TRBJ2-1; the match to TRBD2 covers 7 bases. Per the germline V gene, CDR1 is SGHAT and CDR2 is FQNNGV. There are 19 residues in the CDR3. V lost 2 bases, J lost 3 bases, and 16 bases stayed unmatched.

This clonotype was found many times. This chain uses TRBV5-1 with TRBJ2-1; weak D call: TRBD1 (5 bases). Germline assignment: CDR1 SGHRS and CDR2 YFSETQ. V gave up 7 bases and J gave up 0 bases, with 14 bases separating them. The CDR3 is 15 residues long. CDR3 bases: TGCGCCAGCTTCCAGGGATCAAGCTCCTACAATGAGCAGTTCTTC. It is translated as CASFQGSSSYNEQFF.

The chain uses TRBV11-3 and TRBJ2-1, with D hard to call. Trimming cost V 2 bases and J 6 bases, with 11 bases left between them. The germline CDR1 and CDR2 sequences are SGHNT and YENEEA. The CDR3 has 14 amino acids. The CDR3 sequence: CASSLNSMANEQFF. CDR3 DNA sequence: TGTGCCAGCAGCTTAAACTCGATGGCCAATGAGCAGTTCTTC.

This clonotype was counted a few times. The chain carries TRBV11-2 and TRBJ2-7, with a tentative D call TRBD1 (6 bases). Germline CDR1 and CDR2: SGHAT and FQNNGV. V lost 5 bases, J lost 7 bases, and 15 bases lay in between. The CDR3 has 13 amino acids. This CDR3 reads CASSETPTGEQYF. In DNA form, the CDR3 reads TGTGCCAGCAGCGAGACTCCTACAGGGGAGCAGTACTTC.

This clonotype was observed at least ten times. This chain links TRBV12-3 or TRBV12-4 with TRBJ2-3; D assignment may be TRBD1 or TRBD2 (6 bases each). Trimming left V 0 bases short and J 3 bases short, with 10 bases between. The length of the CDR3 is 15 residues. CDR3 nucleotide sequence: TGTGCCAGCAGTTTAGCGGGGGGCCGGACAGATACGCAGTATTTT. Translated: CASSLAGGRTDTQYF.

This clonotype occurred many times. The gene calls are TRBV28 and TRBJ1-5; a possible D gene is TRBD1 (6 bases). Trimming pared 10 bases from V and 3 bases from J, leaving 13 bases between. There are 13 residues in the CDR3. Germline V gene lookup returns CDR1 MDHEN and CDR2 SYDVKM. In DNA, the CDR3 is TGTGCCACCAGGGGTCTAATCAATCAGCCCCAGCATTTT. Amino acids: CATRGLINQPQHF.

This clonotype was recorded at least ten times. The genes are TRBV20-1 and TRBJ2-7; 8 bases align to TRBD1. CDR1 and CDR2 from the germline V gene are DFQATT and SNEGSKA (reference sequence). V lost 0 bases, J lost 2 bases, and 3 bases stayed unmatched. CDR3 length: 14 amino acids. The chain's CDR3 is CSAREQGAAYEQYF. The CDR3 DNA is TGCAGTGCTAGAGAGCAGGGGGCCGCCTACGAGCAGTACTTC.

This clonotype has at least ten counts. V gene TRBV6-5 combines with J gene TRBJ2-1; maybe TRBD2 (6 bases). Germline-derived CDR1 and CDR2 are MNHEY and SVGAGI. This CDR3 comprises 15 residues. Trimming stripped 2 bases from V and 5 bases from J, with 13 bases between. The CDR3 region is CASSYSGEAHNEQFF. CDR3 nucleotide sequence: TGTGCCAGCAGTTACAGTGGGGAGGCTCACAATGAGCAGTTCTTC.

This clonotype was recorded many times. This chain uses TRBV6-1 with TRBJ1-2; D may be TRBD1 (5 bases). This CDR3 has 14 amino acids. CDR1 is MNHNS, CDR2 SASEGT, per germline. V dropped 1 base and J dropped 3 bases, with 9 bases sitting between them. In DNA form, the CDR3 reads TGTGCCAGCAGTGAAGATGGGACGTACTATGGCTACACCTTC. It translates to CASSEDGTYYGYTF.

This clonotype has ten or more counts. The genes are TRBV7-9 and TRBJ2-5; D gene ambiguous. Germline values: CDR1 SEHNR, CDR2 FQNEAQ (reference sequence). V lost 6 bases and J 2 bases, leaving 4 bases between the germline ends. The CDR3 length is 11 residues. The CDR3 DNA is TGTGCCAGCAGAGGTCAAGAGACCCAGTACTTC. Translation gives CASRGQETQYF.

This clonotype was seen ten or more times. V usage is TRBV7-8 and J usage is TRBJ2-1; TRBD1 is a possible D gene (6 bases). The germline V and J ends were trimmed by 5 bases and 13 bases, with 39 bases remaining between them. Looked up from germline, CDR1 is SGHVS and CDR2 is FQNEAQ. The CDR3 is made up of 20 amino acids. CDR3: CASSRKRGSEVSRGSFHQFF. CDR3 nucleotide sequence: TGTGCCAGCAGCCGGAAGAGGGGATCAGAGGTCTCAAGGGGGAGTTTTCATCAGTTCTTC. The whole variable domain, remainder taken from reference TRBV7-8 and TRBJ2-1, is GAGVSQSPRYKVAKRGQDVALRCDPISGHVSLFWYQQALGQGPEFLTYFQNEAQLDKSGLPSDRFFAERPEGSVSTLKIQRTQQEDSAVYLCASSRKRGSEVSRGSFHQFFGPGTRLTVL.

This clonotype was detected ten times or more. The chain joins TRBV20-1 to TRBJ1-1; D is perhaps TRBD1 (5 bases). The length of the CDR3 is 15 residues. The V gene's germline CDR1 is DFQATT and CDR2 SNEGSKA (reference sequence). V was pared by 6 bases and J by 0 bases, with 17 bases between. The CDR3 here is CSARRPGHMNTEAFF. The CDR3, as DNA: TGCAGTGCCAGGCGTCCAGGGCACATGAACACTGAAGCTTTCTTT.

This clonotype was picked up many times. J is TRBJ2-3 and V is TRBV9; possible D gene TRBD2, 5 bases. CDR3 size: 17 residues. CDR1 is SGDLS and CDR2 is YYNGEE in the germline V gene. The germline V and J ends were trimmed by 4 bases and 0 bases, with 18 bases remaining between them. CDR3 nucleotide sequence: TGTGCCAGCAGCTTCCGGGCGGGCTCTGCTAGCACAGATACGCAGTATTTT. It is translated as CASSFRAGSASTDTQYF.

This clonotype was detected ten times or more. The chain carries TRBV7-8 and TRBJ2-3; no definite D call. V lost 6 bases, J lost 6 bases, and 7 bases lay in between. Germline loops: CDR1 SGHVS, CDR2 FQNEAQ. There are 11 residues in the CDR3. The CDR3 coding sequence is TGTGCCAGCAGTATAGGGGATACGCAGTATTTT. This sequence encodes CASSIGDTQYF.

This clonotype was recorded a few times. CDR3 in amino acids: CASSRTEVDQPQHF. CDR3 sequence (DNA): TGTGCCAGCAGCCGCACAGAGGTTGATCAGCCCCAGCATTTT. V and J are TRBV6-6 and TRBJ1-5; D unresolved. The CDR3 totals 14 residues. V lost 6 bases to trimming and J lost 5 bases, with 14 bases between them. The V gene's germline CDR1 is MNHNY and CDR2 SVGAGI (reference sequence).

CDR3 amino acids: CASSLVQTEVVKFF. DNA of the CDR3: TGTGCCAGCAGCTTAGTACAGACCGAAGTCGTCAAGTTCTTC. V is TRBV7-3 and J is TRBJ2-1; unclear D gene. V was trimmed by 2 bases and J by 14 bases, leaving 19 bases between them. The CDR3 contains 14 residues. Germline CDR1 reads SGHTA; CDR2 reads FQGTGA.

The table lists this clonotype with many counts. This chain links TRBV11-2 with TRBJ2-1, with 15 bases aligning to TRBD2. CDR1 SGHAT and CDR2 FQNNGV come from the germline V gene. The junction had 16 bases not matched to a gene; V was cut back by 5 bases and J by 8 bases. This CDR3 is 19 amino acids long. CDR3 protein: CASSQADPGLAGGPDEQFF. The CDR3 DNA follows: TGTGCCAGCAGCCAGGCAGACCCCGGACTAGCGGGAGGGCCGGATGAGCAGTTCTTC.

This clonotype showed up many times. The chain combines TRBV7-2 with TRBJ2-2; D gene uncertain. Trimming removed 7 bases from V and 3 bases from J, with 6 bases in between. The CDR3 contains 12 residues. Germline loops: CDR1 SGHTA, CDR2 FQGNSA. CDR3 sequence: CASTPYTGELFF. The CDR3 coding sequence is TGTGCCAGCACCCCGTACACCGGGGAGCTGTTTTTT.